One TCR beta chain is described in this entry. Its cognate antigen is unknown. Germline V gene sequence: CDR1 MDHEN, CDR2 SYDVKM. This CDR3 has 14 residues. V was pared by 8 bases and J by 5 bases, with 12 bases of the junction left unmatched. This specimen belongs to a study of cytomegalovirus exposure and HLA in healthy donors. Study-level information: The roughly 120 validation repertoires and the 666 first-cohort repertoires shared a platform, a later analysis reported. Regarding the study as a whole: Confirmation was obtained in vitro that a few CMV-associated chains are specific for CMV antigens. Cytomegalovirus status was reportedly diagnosed by the classifier with high specificity and sensitivity.

The table came from immunoSEQ multiplex PCR; TCRdb's copy has only in-frame clones and leaves some out. The data contain about 180,000 clones, around 84% of them singletons. This chain links TRBV28 with TRBJ2-7, with 7 bases matching TRBD1. The sequencing input was PBMCs. This TCR was recovered from a man between 18 and 29 years old in good health and CMV-seropositive. The CDR3 protein is CASLGSGGIHEQYF. CDR3 in DNA: TGTGCCAGCTTAGGTTCAGGGGGTATCCACGAGCAGTACTTC.